This T cell receptor (beta chain) is from a study of neoadjuvant anti-PD-1 for oral cavity cancer. The CDR3 runs to 16 residues. Germline assignment: CDR1 GTSNPN and CDR2 SVGIG (reference sequence). V was clipped by 3 bases and J by 1 base, with 16 bases between them. The patients had HPV-negative, locally advanced oral cavity squamous cell carcinoma. Assay: immunoSEQ multiplex PCR; the TCRdb copy retains only in-frame clones and omits some. The sample includes 30,000 to 40,000 clones, more than 75% of them seen just once. The material sequenced was PBMCs, taken before nivolumab (anti-PD-1) treatment. The source of this sequence is a person aged 35-80 years with oral cavity squamous cell carcinoma. The chain uses TRBV30 and TRBJ1-5; D gene unclear. The CDR3, as DNA: TGTGCCTGGAGCTCATCTTTAACGGCGAGCAATCAGCCCCAGCATTTT. This gives the protein CAWSSSLTASNQPQHF.